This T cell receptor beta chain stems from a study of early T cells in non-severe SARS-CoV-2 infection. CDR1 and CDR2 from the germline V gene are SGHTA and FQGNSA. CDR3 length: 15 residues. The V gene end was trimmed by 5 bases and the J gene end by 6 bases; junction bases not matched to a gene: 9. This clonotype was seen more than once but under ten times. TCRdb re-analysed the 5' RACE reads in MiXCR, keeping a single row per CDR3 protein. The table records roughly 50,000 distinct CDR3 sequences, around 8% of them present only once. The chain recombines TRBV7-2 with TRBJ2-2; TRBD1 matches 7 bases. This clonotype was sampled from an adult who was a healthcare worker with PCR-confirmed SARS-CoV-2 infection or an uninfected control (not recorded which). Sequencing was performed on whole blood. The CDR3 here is CASSPDRVLAGELFF. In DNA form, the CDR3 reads TGTGCCAGCAGCCCCGACAGGGTGCTCGCCGGGGAGCTGTTTTTT.